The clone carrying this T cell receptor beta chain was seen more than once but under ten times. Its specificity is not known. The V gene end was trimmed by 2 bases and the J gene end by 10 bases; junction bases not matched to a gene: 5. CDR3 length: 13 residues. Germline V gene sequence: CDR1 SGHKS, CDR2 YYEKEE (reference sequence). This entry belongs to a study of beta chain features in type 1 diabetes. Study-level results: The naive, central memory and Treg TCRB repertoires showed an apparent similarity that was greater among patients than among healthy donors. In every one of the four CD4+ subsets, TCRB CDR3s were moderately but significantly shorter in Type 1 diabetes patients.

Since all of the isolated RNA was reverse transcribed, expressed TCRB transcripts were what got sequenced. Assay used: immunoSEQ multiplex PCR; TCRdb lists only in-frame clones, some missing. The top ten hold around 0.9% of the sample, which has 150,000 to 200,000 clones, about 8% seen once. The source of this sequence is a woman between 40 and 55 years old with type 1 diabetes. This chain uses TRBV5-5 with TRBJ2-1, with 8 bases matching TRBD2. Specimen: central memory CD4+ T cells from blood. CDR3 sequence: CASSLGRLAEQFF. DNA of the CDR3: TGTGCCAGCAGCTTAGGCCGACTAGCGGAGCAGTTCTTC.